The rows below give T cell receptor beta chains drawn from one sample of a study of cytomegalovirus exposure and HLA in healthy donors. Data came from immunoSEQ multiplex PCR; TCRdb stores just in-frame clones and leaves some out. The table has hundreds of thousands of clones, roughly 80% seen once; the top ten hold approximately 5.7%. The material sequenced was PBMCs. These receptor sequences come from a man aged 35-49 years in good health and CMV-seropositive. The CDR3 runs from the conserved cysteine through the conserved F or W. Each record gives: J gene, clone size, D gene, V gene, CDR3 DNA, CDR3 protein. D genes are given only for firm matches. Expanded clones get a size class; other rows say once, few or many, or leave the size out.

J gene: TRBJ1-2; clone size: NA; D gene: NA; V gene: TRBV19; CDR3 DNA: TGTGCCAGTAGTATTGGGGGCTCCTATGGCTACACCTTC; CDR3 protein: CASSIGGSYGYTF
J gene: TRBJ2-2; clone size: NA; D gene: TRBD1; V gene: TRBV5-1; CDR3 DNA: TGCGCCAGCAGCTTAGGACAGGAGAACACCGGGGAGCTGTTTTTT; CDR3 protein: CASSLGQENTGELFF
J gene: TRBJ2-3; clone size: few; D gene: TRBD2; V gene: TRBV27; CDR3 DNA: TGTGCCAGCAGTTCCCGACTAGCGGGAGGACCAGATACGCAGTATTTT; CDR3 protein: CASSSRLAGGPDTQYF
J gene: TRBJ1-1; clone size: NA; D gene: NA; V gene: TRBV5-1; CDR3 DNA: TGCGCCAGCAGCCTCGTGGGGGGGTCCACTGAAGCTTTCTTT; CDR3 protein: CASSLVGGSTEAFF
J gene: TRBJ2-1; clone size: NA; D gene: TRBD2; V gene: TRBV5-4; CDR3 DNA: TGTGCCAGCAGTAACGTGGGGGGGAGCTCCTACAATGAGCAGTTCTTC; CDR3 protein: CASSNVGGSSYNEQFF
J gene: TRBJ2-1; clone size: NA; D gene: NA; V gene: TRBV7-8; CDR3 DNA: TGTGCCAGCAACGATCCTAGCGATGAGCAGTTCTTC; CDR3 protein: CASNDPSDEQFF
J gene: TRBJ1-3; clone size: NA; D gene: NA; V gene: TRBV4-1; CDR3 DNA: TGCGCCAGCAGCCAAGCTCTCCCAGGGCCTCTTTCTCTGAGAAACACCATATATTTT; CDR3 protein: CASSQALPGPLSLRNTIYF
J gene: TRBJ2-1; clone size: NA; D gene: TRBD2; V gene: TRBV25-1; CDR3 DNA: TGTGCCAGCAGTGGGGACTACTACAATGAGCAGTTCTTC; CDR3 protein: CASSGDYYNEQFF
J gene: TRBJ2-3; clone size: NA; D gene: NA; V gene: TRBV7-3; CDR3 DNA: TGTGCCAGCTCCACTGGGCTCACAGATACGCAGTATTTT; CDR3 protein: CASSTGLTDTQYF
J gene: TRBJ1-5; clone size: NA; D gene: NA; V gene: TRBV6-5; CDR3 DNA: TGTGCCAGCAGAGAAGGACGGGAAAATCAGCCCCAGCATTTT; CDR3 protein: CASREGRENQPQHF
J gene: TRBJ1-3; clone size: NA; D gene: NA; V gene: TRBV19; CDR3 DNA: TGTGCCAGTAGTAATTTCGCAGGGGCTGGAAACACCATATATTTT; CDR3 protein: CASSNFAGAGNTIYF
J gene: TRBJ2-7; clone size: NA; D gene: TRBD1; V gene: TRBV6-1; CDR3 DNA: TGTGCCATCATCCCGGGACAGGGGGTATACGGGCAGTACTTC; CDR3 protein: CAIIPGQGVYGQYF
J gene: TRBJ2-1; clone size: once; D gene: NA; V gene: TRBV6-1; CDR3 DNA: TGTGCCAGCAGTGAAGCGGGGCCCGAGCAGTTCTTC; CDR3 protein: CASSEAGPEQFF